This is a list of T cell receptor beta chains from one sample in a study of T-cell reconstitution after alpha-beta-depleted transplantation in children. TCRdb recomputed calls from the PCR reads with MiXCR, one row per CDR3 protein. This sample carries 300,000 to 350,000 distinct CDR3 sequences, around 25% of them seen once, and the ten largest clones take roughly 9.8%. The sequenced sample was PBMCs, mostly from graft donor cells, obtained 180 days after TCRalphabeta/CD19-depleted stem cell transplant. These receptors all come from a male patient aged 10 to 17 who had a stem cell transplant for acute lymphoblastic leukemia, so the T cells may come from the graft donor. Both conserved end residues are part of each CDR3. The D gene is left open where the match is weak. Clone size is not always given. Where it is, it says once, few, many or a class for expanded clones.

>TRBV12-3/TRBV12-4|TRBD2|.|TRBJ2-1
TGTGCCAGCAGTCGGGGACTACTATCCTACAATGAGCAGTTCTTC
CASSRGLLSYNEQFF
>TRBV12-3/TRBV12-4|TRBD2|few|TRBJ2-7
TGTGCCAGCAGTTTAGCCAGCGGGAGGAGGGTCTACGAGCAGTACTTC
CASSLASGRRVYEQYF
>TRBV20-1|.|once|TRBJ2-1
TGCAGTGCTAGAGAGGGCCTAGACTGCAATGAGCAGTTCTTC
CSAREGLDCNEQFF
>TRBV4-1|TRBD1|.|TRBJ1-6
TGCGCCAGCAGACAAGGCTTAGGGGGCTCGGGTTCACCCCTCCACTTT
CASRQGLGGSGSPLHF
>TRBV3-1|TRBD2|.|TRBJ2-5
TGTGCCAGCAGCCAACCCTCTAGCGGGACGTGGAAAGAGACCCAGTACTTC
CASSQPSSGTWKETQYF
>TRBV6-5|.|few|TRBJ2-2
TGTGCCAGCAGTTACTCGAGAGTGAACACCGGGGAGCTGTTTTTT
CASSYSRVNTGELFF
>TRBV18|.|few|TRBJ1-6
TGTGCCAGCTCACCGGGCAGCTCCTATAATTCACCCCTCCACTTT
CASSPGSSYNSPLHF
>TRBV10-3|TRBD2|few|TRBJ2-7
TGTGCCATCAGCCCCGGGACTAGTCCCTACGAGCAGTACTTC
CAISPGTSPYEQYF
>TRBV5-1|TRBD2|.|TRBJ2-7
TGCGCCAGCAGCTTGGAGGCTAGCGGGAGGCCCGGGGGTTACGAGCAGTACTTC
CASSLEASGRPGGYEQYF
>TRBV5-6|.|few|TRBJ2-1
TGTGCCAGCAGCTTGGGGGCCCTACGACTCTACAATGAGCAGTTCTTC
CASSLGALRLYNEQFF
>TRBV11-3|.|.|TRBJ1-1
TGTGCCAGCAGCTTCGCGGCAGGGGCTGAAGCTTTCTTT
CASSFAAGAEAFF
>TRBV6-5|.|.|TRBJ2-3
TGTGCCAGCAGTTACGGAGGGAGACGATCTAGCACAGATACGCAGTATTTT
CASSYGGRRSSTDTQYF
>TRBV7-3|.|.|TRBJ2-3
TGTGCCAGCAGCTTAATCGCCTCTAGCACAGATACGCAGTATTTT
CASSLIASSTDTQYF
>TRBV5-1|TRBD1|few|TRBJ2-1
TGCGCCAGCAGCATGAAGACAGGGATGGGGAATGAGCAGTTCTTC
CASSMKTGMGNEQFF
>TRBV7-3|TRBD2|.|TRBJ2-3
TGTGCCAGCAGCCCAAGCGGGGAGCCGGGAGATACGCAGTATTTT
CASSPSGEPGDTQYF
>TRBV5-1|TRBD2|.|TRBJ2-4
TGCGCCAGCAGCCCGGGGGGGGCCCGAGGGGACATTCAGTACTTC
CASSPGGARGDIQYF
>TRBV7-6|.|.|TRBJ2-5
TGTGCCAGCAGCTTAGGGGCGAGTCCCGAGGTTCCCAGGGGCCGGACCCAGTACTTC
CASSLGASPEVPRGRTQYF
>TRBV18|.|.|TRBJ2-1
TGTGCCAGCTCACCAGGGCCCCGCCCTGACAATGAGCAGTTCTTC
CASSPGPRPDNEQFF
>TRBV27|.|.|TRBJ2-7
TGTGCCGACGGGAAGTGCTACGAGCAGTACTTC
CADGKCYEQYF
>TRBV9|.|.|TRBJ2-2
TGTGCCAGCAGCCCCCAGAGGTCGACCGGGGAGCTGTTTTTT
CASSPQRSTGELFF
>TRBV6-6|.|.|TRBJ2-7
TGTGCCAGCAGTTACCAGGCTTACGAGCAGTACTTC
CASSYQAYEQYF
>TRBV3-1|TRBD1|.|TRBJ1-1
TGTGCCAGCAGCCCTTGGGACAGCCAGTACACTGAAGCTTTCTTT
CASSPWDSQYTEAFF
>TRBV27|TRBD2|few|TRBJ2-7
TGTGCCAGCTGCCGAGCGGGGGACACCTACGAGCAGTACTTC
CASCRAGDTYEQYF
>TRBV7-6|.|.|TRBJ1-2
TGTGCCAGCAGCCTGGGGGGGGTGGCCTATGGCTACACCTTC
CASSLGGVAYGYTF
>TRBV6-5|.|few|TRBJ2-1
TGTGCCAGCAGACCCCACTACAATGAGCAGTTCTTC
CASRPHYNEQFF
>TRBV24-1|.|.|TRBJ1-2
TGTGCCACCAGTGACCCCAAAACCAGGGTTCTTAATGGCTACACCTTC
CATSDPKTRVLNGYTF
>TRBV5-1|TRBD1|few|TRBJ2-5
TGCGCCAGCAGCTTGGCCTTGGGCAGGGGGCAAGAGACCCAGTACTTC
CASSLALGRGQETQYF
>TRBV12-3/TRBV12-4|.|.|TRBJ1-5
TGTGCCAGCAGTCGGGACACCAATCAGCCCCAGCATTTT
CASSRDTNQPQHF
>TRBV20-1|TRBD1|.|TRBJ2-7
TGCAGTGCTAGGGACAGGGTCGAGCAGTACTTC
CSARDRVEQYF
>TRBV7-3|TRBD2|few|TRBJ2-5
TGTGCCAGCAGCGGAACTAGCGGAGAGACCCAGTACTTC
CASSGTSGETQYF
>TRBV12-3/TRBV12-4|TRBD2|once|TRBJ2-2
TGTACCAGCAGTTTTAGGGCCCCACTAGCGCCGAACACCGGGGAGCTGTTTTTT
CTSSFRAPLAPNTGELFF
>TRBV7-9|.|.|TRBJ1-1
TGTGCCAGCAGCTTAGAGAACACTGAAGCTTTCTTT
CASSLENTEAFF
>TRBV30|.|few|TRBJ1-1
TGTGCCTGGAGCCCAGGGAGTAACACTGAAGCTTTCTTT
CAWSPGSNTEAFF
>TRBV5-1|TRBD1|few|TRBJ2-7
TGCGCCAGCAGCCTAAACACCGGGACAGGGGGGCACGAGCAGTACTTC
CASSLNTGTGGHEQYF
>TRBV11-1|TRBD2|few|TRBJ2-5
TGTGCCAGCAAACTCGGACTAGCGGGAGGGCCCCGGCGAGAGACCCAGTACTTC
CASKLGLAGGPRRETQYF
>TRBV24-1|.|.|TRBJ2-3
TGTGCCACCAGTTCAAGGTCGGGAGATACGCAGTATTTT
CATSSRSGDTQYF
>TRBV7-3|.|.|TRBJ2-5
TGTGCCAGCAGCTCCCGCGGGACAGTACAAGAGACCCAGTACTTC
CASSSRGTVQETQYF
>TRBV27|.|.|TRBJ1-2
TGTGCCAGCAGTTTATCCAGGACCGGGGGCTACACCTTC
CASSLSRTGGYTF
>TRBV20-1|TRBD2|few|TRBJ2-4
TGCAGTGCTCCATTAGGACTAGCGGGAGGGCCGGCCAAAAACATTCAGTACTTC
CSAPLGLAGGPAKNIQYF
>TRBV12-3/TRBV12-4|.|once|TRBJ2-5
TGTGCCAGCACCGTAGGGGAGACCCAGTACTTC
CASTVGETQYF
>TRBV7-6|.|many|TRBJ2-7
TGTGCCAGCAGCTTACTTGAGGGCGGAGGTGGGGTGGAGCAGTACTTC
CASSLLEGGGGVEQYF
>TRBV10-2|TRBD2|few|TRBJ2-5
TGCGCCAGCAAGACTAGCGGCCAAGAGACCCAGTACTTC
CASKTSGQETQYF
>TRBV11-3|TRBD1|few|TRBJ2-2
TGTGCCAGCAGTAGAGGACAGGGAACCGGGGAGCTGTTTTTT
CASSRGQGTGELFF
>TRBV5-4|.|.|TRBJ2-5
TGTGCCAGCAGCCCTGGCCGGACCCAAGAGACCCAGTACTTC
CASSPGRTQETQYF
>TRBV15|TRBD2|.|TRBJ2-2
TGTGCCACCAGCAGAACACGGACTAGCCTAAACACCGGGGAGCTGTTTTTT
CATSRTRTSLNTGELFF
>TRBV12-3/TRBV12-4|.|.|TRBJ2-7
TGTGCCAGCAGCTACCTTGCGGGTCGGGACTCCTACGAGCAGTACTTC
CASSYLAGRDSYEQYF
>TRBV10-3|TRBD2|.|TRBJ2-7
TGTGCCATCAGTGAGTCGGCGGGGGGCCACTACGAGCAGTACTTC
CAISESAGGHYEQYF
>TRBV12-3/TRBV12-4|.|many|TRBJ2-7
TGTGCCAGCGCTATCGGGACACACTCCTACGAGCAGTACTTC
CASAIGTHSYEQYF
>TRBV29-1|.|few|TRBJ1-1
TGCAGCGTGAAACAGGGAGGGTACACTGAAGCTTTCTTT
CSVKQGGYTEAFF
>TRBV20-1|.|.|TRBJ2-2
TGCAGTGCTAGAGATCTACCCGCAGGGGTGGCCGGGGAGCTGTTTTTT
CSARDLPAGVAGELFF